The rows below give T cell receptor beta chains drawn from one sample of a study of blood T cells in healthy people across ages. TCRdb re-analysed the 5' RACE reads in MiXCR, keeping a single row per CDR3 protein. The table has approximately 1,700,000 distinct CDR3 sequences, 30% to 40% seen once; the top ten hold more than 20%. The sample comprised blood. These receptors were collected from a human donor in good health. CDR3s include the opening cysteine and the closing phenylalanine or tryptophan. Fields, in order: V gene, clone size, CDR3 protein. Clone size, where shown, is once, few, many, or a class for clones that have expanded.

v_call: TRBV5-1
clone_size: -
cdr3_aa: CASSFGGQGGDEQFF

v_call: TRBV5-1
clone_size: -
cdr3_aa: CASSFSGSGYRDGYTF

v_call: TRBV29-1
clone_size: many
cdr3_aa: CSVDDRYLGYTF

v_call: TRBV7-2
clone_size: -
cdr3_aa: CASSSVYGGYEQFF

v_call: TRBV20-1
clone_size: few
cdr3_aa: CSARALAGGPTDTQYF

v_call: TRBV4-3
clone_size: -
cdr3_aa: CASSQAFRGRTDTQYF

v_call: TRBV7-9
clone_size: few
cdr3_aa: CASSLITGSANYGYTF

v_call: TRBV4-3
clone_size: -
cdr3_aa: CASSQEGVVHYNEQFF

v_call: TRBV6-1
clone_size: -
cdr3_aa: CASSDSDNQPQHF

v_call: TRBV4-2
clone_size: -
cdr3_aa: CASSQGRSGQFYEQYF

v_call: TRBV6-6
clone_size: -
cdr3_aa: CASRDTGTEAYEQYF

v_call: TRBV29-1
clone_size: -
cdr3_aa: CSVDDPRTSGGNEQFF

v_call: TRBV6-5
clone_size: -
cdr3_aa: CASNPAGGAGGTQYF

v_call: TRBV7-2
clone_size: -
cdr3_aa: CASSFSAASEKLFF

v_call: TRBV4-1
clone_size: few
cdr3_aa: CASSQGGTGGGGYTF

v_call: TRBV29-1
clone_size: -
cdr3_aa: CSVTGGNLYGYTF

v_call: TRBV20-1
clone_size: few
cdr3_aa: CSAPTTSGAPDTQYF

v_call: TRBV2
clone_size: -
cdr3_aa: CASSDAGQGADTQYF

v_call: TRBV2
clone_size: few
cdr3_aa: CASRRGSINEQFF